Sequencing of this T cell receptor beta chain was carried out in a study of OX40 agonist ivuxolimab in advanced cancers. There are 13 residues in the CDR3. CDR1 and CDR2 (germline): ENHRY, SYGVKD. Profiling relied on immunoSEQ multiplex PCR, and the TCRdb table lists in-frame clones only, not all of them. The sample yields about 77,000 clones, about 90% seen once. The rearrangement uses TRBV10-3 and TRBJ2-5, with D possibly being TRBD2 (5 bases). The tail of the sequence fits TRBJ2-7 better, so the J call may be wrong. This specimen consisted of CD4+ or CD8+ T cells sorted from blood, obtained in a trial of the OX40 agonist ivuxolimab. The TCR comes from an adult with an advanced solid tumor such as melanoma, head and neck, liver or kidney cancer. The CDR3 loop reads CAIRDPGTYEQYF. CDR3 nucleotides: TGTGCCATCAGGGACCCGGGGACCTACGAGCAGTACTTC.